The T cell receptor (beta chain) under discussion was sequenced for a study of blood T cell repertoires in COVID-19. One Seattle source followed patients from active infection through their disease course. Measured with immunoSEQ multiplex PCR; TCRdb has only the in-frame clones, and not every one. The table records 300,000 to 400,000 clones, about 89% of them present only once. Germline V gene lookup returns CDR1 SGHRS and CDR2 YFSETQ. This CDR3 region has 15 residues. The J segment lost 1 base and the V segment lost 2 bases, leaving 1 base of the junction unmatched. As to this clone: Distinct nucleotide sequences in the sample also encode this CDR3.

Sequencing was performed on peripheral blood. The J gene is TRBJ2-2, the V gene TRBV5-1, with TRBD1 matching over 8 bases. The receptor comes from a woman aged 60-75 years with COVID-19, enrolled during active disease. The DNA of the CDR3 is TGCGCCAGCAGCTTAGGGACAGGGAACACCGGGGAGCTGTTTTTT. Protein product: CASSLGTGNTGELFF.